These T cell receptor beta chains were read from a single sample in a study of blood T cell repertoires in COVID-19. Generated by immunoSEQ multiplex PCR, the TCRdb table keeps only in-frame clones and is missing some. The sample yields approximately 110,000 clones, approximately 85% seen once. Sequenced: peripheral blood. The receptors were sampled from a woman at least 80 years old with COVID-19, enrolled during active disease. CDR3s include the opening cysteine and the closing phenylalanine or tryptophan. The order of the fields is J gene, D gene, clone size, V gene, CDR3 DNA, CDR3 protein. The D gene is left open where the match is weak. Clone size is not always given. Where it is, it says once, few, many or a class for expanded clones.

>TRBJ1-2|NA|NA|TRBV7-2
TGTGCCAGCAGCCCCCGGAGGGATAACTATGGCTACACCTTC
CASSPRRDNYGYTF
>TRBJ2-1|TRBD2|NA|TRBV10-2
TGCGCCAGCAGTGGTGGTAGCGGGAGGTACAATGAGCAGTTCTTC
CASSGGSGRYNEQFF
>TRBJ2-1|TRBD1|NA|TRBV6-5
TGTGCCAGCAGCCTGAGTGGGACAGCATACAATGAGCAGTTCTTC
CASSLSGTAYNEQFF
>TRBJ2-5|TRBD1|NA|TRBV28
TGTGCCAGCAGTTCGGGACAGGGACCCCAAGAGACCCAGTACTTC
CASSSGQGPQETQYF
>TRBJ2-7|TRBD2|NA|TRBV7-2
TGTGCCAGCAGCTCTAGCGGAGTTTCCTACGAGCAGTACTTC
CASSSSGVSYEQYF
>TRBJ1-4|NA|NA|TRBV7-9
TGTGCCAGCAGCTTTCGGGAAAAACTGTTTTTT
CASSFREKLFF
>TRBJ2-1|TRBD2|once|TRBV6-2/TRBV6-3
TGTGCCAGCAGCTCCGGGACTAGTCTCAATGAGCAGTTCTTC
CASSSGTSLNEQFF
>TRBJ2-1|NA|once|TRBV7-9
TGTGCCAGCAGCTTTGAGGGAGGAAATGAGCAGTTCTTC
CASSFEGGNEQFF
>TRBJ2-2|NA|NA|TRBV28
TGTGCCACCCTAAAGGGGGTAGGCACCGGGGAGCTGTTTTTT
CATLKGVGTGELFF
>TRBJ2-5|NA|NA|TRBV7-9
TGTGCCAGCAGCCATGGGCCGTACCAAGAGACCCAGTACTTC
CASSHGPYQETQYF
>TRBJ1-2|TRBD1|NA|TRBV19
TGTGCCAGTACCACGACAGGGGTTGAGAACTATGGCTACACCTTC
CASTTTGVENYGYTF
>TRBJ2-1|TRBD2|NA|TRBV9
TGTGCCAGCAGCGCGACAGCGGGGGCGAATGAGCAGTTCTTC
CASSATAGANEQFF
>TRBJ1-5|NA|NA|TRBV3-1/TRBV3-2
TGTGCCAGCAGCTTACGGACAGACAATCAGCCCCAGCATTTT
CASSLRTDNQPQHF
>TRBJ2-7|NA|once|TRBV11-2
TGTGCCAGCAGCCACACCGGGGGGCGGGACATTGCCTACGAGCAGTACTTC
CASSHTGGRDIAYEQYF
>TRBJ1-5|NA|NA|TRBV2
TGTGCCAGCAGCGTCAGGGGCAATCAGCCCCAGCATTTT
CASSVRGNQPQHF
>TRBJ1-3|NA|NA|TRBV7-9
TGTGCCAGCAGCTTAGCGCTTGGGTCCAGGGGTATAAGTGGAAACACCATATATTTT
CASSLALGSRGISGNTIYF
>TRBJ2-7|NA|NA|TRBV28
TGTGCCAGCAGCCAACCTGGGGGGACCTACGAGCAGTACTTC
CASSQPGGTYEQYF
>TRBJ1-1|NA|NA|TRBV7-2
TGTGCCAGCAGCTTAGCGGCGGTTAACACTGAAGCTTTCTTT
CASSLAAVNTEAFF
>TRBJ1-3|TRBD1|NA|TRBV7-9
TGTGCCAGCAGCCACACAGGGGGCGGAAACACCATATATTTT
CASSHTGGGNTIYF
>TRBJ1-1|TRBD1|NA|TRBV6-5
TGTGCCAGCAGTTATGGACAGGGGAACACTGAAGCTTTCTTT
CASSYGQGNTEAFF
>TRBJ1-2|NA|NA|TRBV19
TGTGCCAGTAGTATAGCCCCCATTAACAGGACCTATGGCTACACCTTC
CASSIAPINRTYGYTF
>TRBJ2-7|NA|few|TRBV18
TGTGCCAGCTCACCCAATACAGGGCGGGACGAGCAGTACTTC
CASSPNTGRDEQYF
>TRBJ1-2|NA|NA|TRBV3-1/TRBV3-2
TGTGCCAGCAGCCAACTTACAGCTAACTATGGCTACACCTTC
CASSQLTANYGYTF
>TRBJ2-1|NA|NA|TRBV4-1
TGCGCCAGCAGCCAAGATCCTTTGAGGGATGAGCAGTTCTTC
CASSQDPLRDEQFF
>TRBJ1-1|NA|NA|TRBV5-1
TGCGCCAGCAGCGACGGGTGGGTTGAAGCTTTCTTT
CASSDGWVEAFF
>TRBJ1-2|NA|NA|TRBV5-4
TGTGCCAGCAGCTTGGATGCCGGGGGGGCGCGTGGCTACACCTTC
CASSLDAGGARGYTF
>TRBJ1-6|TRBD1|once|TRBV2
TGTGCCAGCAGCTATCGGACAGGGGGCGGTTCCTCACCCCTCCACTTT
CASSYRTGGGSSPLHF
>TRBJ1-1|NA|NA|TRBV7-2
TGTGCCAGCAGCTTCCCGGTGGACAGTTTGAACACTGAAGCTTTCTTT
CASSFPVDSLNTEAFF